The source of this T cell receptor beta chain is a study of blood T cell repertoires in COVID-19. Study information: Material from acute and convalescent COVID-19 was sourced from the United States, Italy and Spain.

The CDR3 runs to 15 residues. Losses at the gene ends were 6 bases for V and 1 base for J; bases not matched to a gene: 4. From germline, CDR1 is LNHDA and CDR2 SQIVND (reference sequence). In the authors' methods: Quantification of nucleated cells was approximated via reference gene primer amplification. Sequencing was performed with immunoSEQ multiplex PCR; in TCRdb, only in-frame clones are kept and a portion is missing. The V and J calls and clone size are taken from that table; D and trimming were inferred from the DNA. Seen here are 250,000 to 300,000 clones, 87% observed once, and the top ten hold 2.2%.

The receptor was isolated from a woman aged 50 to 60 who had recovered from COVID-19. V is TRBV19 and J is TRBJ2-1, with 9 bases aligning to TRBD2. The material sequenced was peripheral blood. In nucleotides, the CDR3 is TGTGCCAGTAGAATTAGCGGGAGTTCCTACAATGAGCAGTTCTTC. It codes for CASRISGSSYNEQFF.